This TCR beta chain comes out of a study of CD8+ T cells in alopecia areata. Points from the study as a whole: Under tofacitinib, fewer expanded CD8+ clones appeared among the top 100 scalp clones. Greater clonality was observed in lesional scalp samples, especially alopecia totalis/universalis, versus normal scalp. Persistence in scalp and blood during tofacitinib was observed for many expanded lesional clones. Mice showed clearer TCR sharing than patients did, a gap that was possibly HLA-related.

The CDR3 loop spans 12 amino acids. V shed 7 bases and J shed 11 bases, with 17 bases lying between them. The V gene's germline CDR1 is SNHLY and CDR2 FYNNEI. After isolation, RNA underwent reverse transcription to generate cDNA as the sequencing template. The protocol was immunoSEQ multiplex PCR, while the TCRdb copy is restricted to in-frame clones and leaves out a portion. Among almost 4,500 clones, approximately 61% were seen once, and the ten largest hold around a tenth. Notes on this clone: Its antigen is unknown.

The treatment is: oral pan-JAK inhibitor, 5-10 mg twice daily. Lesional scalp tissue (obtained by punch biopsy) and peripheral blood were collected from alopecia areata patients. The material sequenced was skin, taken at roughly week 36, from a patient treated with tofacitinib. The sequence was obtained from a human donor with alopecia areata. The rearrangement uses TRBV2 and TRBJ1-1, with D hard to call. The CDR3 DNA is TGTGCCAGCAATCAACAGCCCGGGGAGGCTTTCTTT. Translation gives CASNQQPGEAFF.